The clone carrying this TCR beta chain has just a few counts. Its antigen is unidentified. This specimen comes from a study of cytomegalovirus exposure and HLA in healthy donors. The PCR had 60 Vbeta and 13 Jbeta primers. Libraries were prepared by immunoSEQ multiplex PCR; TCRdb keeps only in-frame clonotypes and omits some of them. The data hold around 150,000 clones, with roughly 85% observed a single time. Study findings and constraints: Rare TCR sequences predominated, though certain public TCRs were found in many donors. Solely CMV serostatus was available to characterize immune exposure.

CDR3 length: 14 amino acids. Germline V gene lookup returns CDR1 WSHSY and CDR2 SAAADI. V was cut by 6 bases and J by 0 bases, with 11 bases left in between. The TCR originated in a woman in her twenties or thirties in good health and CMV-seronegative. The specimen was PBMCs. V gene TRBV10-2 combines with J gene TRBJ1-1, with D unclear. The CDR3 sequence is CASRGVTLNTEAFF. CDR3 DNA: TGCGCCAGCAGGGGAGTCACCTTGAACACTGAAGCTTTCTTT.